Below, 22 T cell receptor beta chains from the same sample are listed, as sequenced in a study of T cell responses to AZD1222 COVID-19 vaccine. This table comes from immunoSEQ multiplex PCR, and its TCRdb copy is limited to in-frame clones, with some not included. The table has 75,000 to 100,000 clones, roughly 90% seen once. Sequences were derived from peripheral blood, sampled on day 0 of AZD1222 vaccination. The receptors stem from an adult in good health.

The CDR3 coding sequence is TGTGCCAGCAGCTTACGGCTAGCCCAAGATACGCAGTATTTT. Protein sequence: CASSLRLAQDTQYF. The V gene is TRBV7-2, the J gene TRBJ2-3, with D possibly being TRBD2 (5 bases). This CDR3 region has 14 residues. Germline V gene lookup returns CDR1 SGHTA and CDR2 FQGNSA. The ends were cut back, 2 bases at V and 5 bases at J, with 11 bases in the middle. The full variable domain, in which reference TRBV7-2 and TRBJ2-3 provide the parts outside the CDR3, is GAGVSQSPSNKVTEKGKDVELRCDPISGHTALYWYRQSLGQGLEFLIYFQGNSAPDKSGLPSDRFSAERTGGSVSTLTIQRTQQEDSAVYLCASSLRLAQDTQYFGPGTRLTVL.

CDR3 loop: CASSPPTGWAPYEQYF. In DNA form, the CDR3 reads TGTGCCAGCAGCCCCCCGACAGGGTGGGCCCCCTACGAGCAGTACTTC. The chain joins TRBV7-9 to TRBJ2-7; TRBD1 matches 7 bases. CDR1 and CDR2 from the germline V gene are SEHNR and FQNEAQ (reference sequence). CDR3 length: 16 residues. The J segment lost 2 bases and the V segment lost 5 bases, leaving 12 bases of the junction unmatched.

The rearrangement links TRBV6-5 to TRBJ1-4; D is possibly TRBD1 (6 bases). The CDR3 loop spans 13 amino acids. CDR1 and CDR2 from the germline V gene are MNHEY and SVGAGI. Trimming left V 5 bases short and J 16 bases short, with 20 bases between. The CDR3 DNA sequence: TGTGCCAGCAGTAACACACAGGGTCGACTCCCGTTTTTT. It is translated as CASSNTQGRLPFF.

The V call is TRBV5-6, the J call TRBJ2-2; D not resolved. This CDR3 region has 13 residues. Germline assignment: CDR1 SGHDT and CDR2 YYEEEE. Trimming stripped 4 bases from V and 8 bases from J, with 12 bases between. The CDR3 is CASSPDRAGELFF. The CDR3 coding sequence is TGTGCCAGCAGCCCGGACCGGGCTGGGGAGCTGTTTTTT.

The V and J genes are TRBV19 and TRBJ2-1; D remains ambiguous. Germline CDR1 LNHDA, CDR2 SQIVND (reference sequence). The CDR3 totals 15 residues. Trimming pared 7 bases from V and 2 bases from J, leaving 15 bases between. The CDR3 DNA sequence: TGTGCCAGTACCCGCTCAGCTGCCCCCTACAATGAGCAGTTCTTC. Its translation is CASTRSAAPYNEQFF.

The rearrangement uses TRBV12-3 or TRBV12-4 and TRBJ1-2; D is undetermined. The V and J ends lost 5 bases and 8 bases respectively, with 15 bases between them. This CDR3 comprises 13 residues. CDR3 amino acids: CASSPIPRGGYTF. As DNA, the CDR3 is TGTGCCAGCAGTCCGATACCGAGAGGCGGCTACACCTTC.

The chain has TRBV11-2 and TRBJ2-7; 11 nucleotides line up with TRBD2. The V segment lost 5 bases and the J segment 3 bases; nucleotides outside the gene matches: 6. This CDR3 spans 15 amino acids. Germline V lookup: CDR1 SGHAT, CDR2 FQNNGV. The CDR3 sequence is CASSQSGTSGYEQYF. CDR3 DNA sequence: TGTGCCAGCAGCCAATCCGGGACTAGCGGCTACGAGCAGTACTTC.

The chain joins TRBV5-8 to TRBJ1-6; D remains ambiguous. V gave up 4 bases and J gave up 7 bases, with 15 bases separating them. From germline, CDR1 is SGHTS and CDR2 YDEGEE. This CDR3 has 15 residues. This CDR3 is CASSPVTVRNSPLHF. In DNA form, the CDR3 reads TGTGCCAGCAGCCCGGTGACGGTTCGAAATTCACCCCTCCACTTT.

V usage is TRBV28 and J usage is TRBJ2-1, with D possibly TRBD1 on 6 matching bases. Looked up from germline, CDR1 is MDHEN and CDR2 is SYDVKM. CDR3 length: 13 amino acids. With 8 bases removed from V and 6 bases from J, the gap between germline ends came to 14 bases. The CDR3 nucleotides are TGTGCCAGCGGGACATCTGACTCCAATGAGCAGTTCTTC. Translation: CASGTSDSNEQFF. Variable domain in full (rest from reference TRBV28 and TRBJ2-1): DVKVTQSSRYLVKRTGEKVFLECVQDMDHENMFWYRQDPGLGLRLIYFSYDVKMKEKGDIPEGYSVSREKKERFSLILESASTNQTSMYLCASGTSDSNEQFFGPGTRLTVL.

This clone was seen only once. The V call is TRBV11-2, the J call TRBJ2-2, with 8 bases that match TRBD1. V lost 8 bases, J lost 4 bases, and 3 bases stayed unmatched. Per the germline V gene, CDR1 is SGHAT and CDR2 is FQNNGV. This CDR3 comprises 13 residues. DNA of the CDR3: TGTGCCAGCGGACAGGGCCCCACCGGGGAGCTGTTTTTT. It encodes CASGQGPTGELFF.

J is TRBJ2-3 and V is TRBV7-9; D is unresolved. Trimming took 1 base from V and 0 from J, leaving 5 bases between them. This CDR3 contains 14 residues. Per the germline V gene, CDR1 is SEHNR and CDR2 is FQNEAQ (reference sequence). CDR3 sequence (DNA): TGTGCCAGCAGCTTAGATATAAGCACAGATACGCAGTATTTT. Amino acids: CASSLDISTDTQYF.

The gene calls are TRBV24-1 and TRBJ2-1, with 8 bases identical to TRBD1. Per the germline V gene, CDR1 is KGHDR and CDR2 is SFDVKD. The V gene end was trimmed by 4 bases and the J gene end by 3 bases; junction bases not matched to a gene: 7. The CDR3 has 16 residues. Written as DNA, the CDR3 is TGTGCCACCAGTGACCCCACGACAGGGGTCTACAATGAGCAGTTCTTC. This gives the protein CATSDPTTGVYNEQFF.

CDR3 DNA: TGTGCCTGGAGTGGGATGGTTAGCTCCTACAATGAGCAGTTCTTC. Its protein is CAWSGMVSSYNEQFF. The chain carries TRBV30 and TRBJ2-1; no clear D gene. The CDR3 is 15 residues long. Between the trimmed V and J ends, which lost 1 base and 0 bases, there was a span of 10 bases. Germline V gene sequence: CDR1 GTSNPN, CDR2 SVGIG (reference sequence).

This clone was seen just once. The chain carries TRBV7-2 and TRBJ1-4, with 9 nucleotides matching TRBD1. The CDR3 is made up of 14 amino acids. Germline CDR1 SGHTA, CDR2 FQGNSA. V dropped 5 bases and J dropped 8; count of bases not matched to a gene: 6. CDR3 DNA: TGTGCCAGCAGCCCCCGGACAGGGGTGGAAAAACTGTTTTTT. Protein: CASSPRTGVEKLFF.

This clone appeared a few times. This chain joins TRBV19 and TRBJ2-3, with 10 bases fitting TRBD2. The CDR3 runs 16 residues. V lost 4 bases and J lost 2; bases outside the gene matches: 6. Per the germline V gene, CDR1 is LNHDA and CDR2 is SQIVND (reference sequence). The CDR3 DNA follows: TGTGCCAGTAGTACGGGACTAGCGAGAAACACAGATACGCAGTATTTT. Its protein is CASSTGLARNTDTQYF. The full variable domain, completed using reference TRBV19 and TRBJ2-3, is DGGITQSPKYLFRKEGQNVTLSCEQNLNHDAMYWYRQDPGQGLRLIYYSQIVNDFQKGDIAEGYSVSREKKESFPLTVTSAQKNPTAFYLCASSTGLARNTDTQYFGPGTRLTVL.

The chain carries TRBV5-1 and TRBJ1-1; D uncertain. The CDR3 contains 16 residues. Trimming removed 3 bases at V and 3 bases at J, with 18 bases between. The germline gives CDR1 SGHRS, CDR2 YFSETQ. CDR3 residues: CASSWGWGSKDTEAFF. CDR3 DNA: TGCGCCAGCAGCTGGGGTTGGGGATCAAAGGACACTGAAGCTTTCTTT.

V is TRBV9 and J is TRBJ1-2; D might be TRBD1 (5 bases). The germline gives CDR1 SGDLS, CDR2 YYNGEE. This CDR3 has 14 residues. The germline V and J ends were trimmed by 4 bases and 3 bases, with 13 bases remaining between them. CDR3 amino acids: CASSPRGEDYGYTF. As DNA, the CDR3 is TGTGCCAGCAGCCCCCGGGGGGAGGACTATGGCTACACCTTC.

V gene TRBV6-2 or TRBV6-3 combines with J gene TRBJ1-4; 7 nucleotides align to TRBD1. The CDR3 has 14 amino acids. The junction had 5 bases not matched to a gene; V was cut back by 2 bases and J by 8 bases. Germline values: CDR1 MNHEY, CDR2 SVGEGT. In DNA form, the CDR3 reads TGTGCCAGCAGTTACGGAGACAGGGTCGAAAAACTGTTTTTT. Encoded protein: CASSYGDRVEKLFF.

DNA of the CDR3: TGTGCCAGCAGTGGGTGGGGGAACACTGAAGCTTTCTTT. Protein sequence: CASSGWGNTEAFF. The chain carries TRBV2 and TRBJ1-1; no clear D. CDR1 is SNHLY and CDR2 is FYNNEI in the germline V gene. Trimming took off 4 bases at V and 1 base at J, with 7 bases between the two ends. CDR3 length equals 13 residues. The whole variable domain, filled in from reference TRBV2 and TRBJ1-1, reads EPEVTQTPSHQVTQMGQEVILRCVPISNHLYFYWYRQILGQKVEFLVSFYNNEISEKSEIFDDQFSVERPDGSNFTLKIRSTKLEDSAMYFCASSGWGNTEAFFGQGTRLTVV.

V is TRBV14 and J is TRBJ2-1; 12 positions match TRBD2. Germline V lookup: CDR1 SGHDN, CDR2 FVKESK. J gave up 6 bases and V 4 bases, and 4 bases lay outside the gene matches. The CDR3 runs 15 residues. The CDR3 loop reads CASSRPSGRANEQFF. CDR3 nucleotides: TGTGCCAGCAGCCGCCCTAGCGGGAGGGCCAATGAGCAGTTCTTC.

V gene TRBV7-3 combines with J gene TRBJ2-5, with D tentatively TRBD2 (6 bases). The V end was cut by 4 bases, the J end by 6 bases, with 9 bases between. Germline V CDR1 and CDR2: SGHTA, FQGTGA. This CDR3 comprises 12 residues. The CDR3 coding sequence is TGTGCCAGCAGCTCAGGGAGGCAGACCCAGTACTTC. Translating it yields CASSSGRQTQYF. The full variable domain, with the rest looked up from reference TRBV7-3 and TRBJ2-5, is GAGVSQTPSNKVTEKGKYVELRCDPISGHTALYWYRQSLGQGPEFLIYFQGTGAADDSGLPNDRFFAVRPEGSVSTLKIQRTERGDSAVYLCASSSGRQTQYFGPGTRLLVL.

The rearrangement uses TRBV10-3 and TRBJ2-5; TRBD2 agrees at 8 bases. Germline V lookup: CDR1 ENHRY, CDR2 SYGVKD. This CDR3 is built from 14 residues. With V trimmed by 10 bases and J by 0 bases, 7 bases remained unmatched. For the CDR3, the DNA is TGTGCCACTCAGGCGACTAGCGACCAAGAGACCCAGTACTTC. It is translated as CATQATSDQETQYF.